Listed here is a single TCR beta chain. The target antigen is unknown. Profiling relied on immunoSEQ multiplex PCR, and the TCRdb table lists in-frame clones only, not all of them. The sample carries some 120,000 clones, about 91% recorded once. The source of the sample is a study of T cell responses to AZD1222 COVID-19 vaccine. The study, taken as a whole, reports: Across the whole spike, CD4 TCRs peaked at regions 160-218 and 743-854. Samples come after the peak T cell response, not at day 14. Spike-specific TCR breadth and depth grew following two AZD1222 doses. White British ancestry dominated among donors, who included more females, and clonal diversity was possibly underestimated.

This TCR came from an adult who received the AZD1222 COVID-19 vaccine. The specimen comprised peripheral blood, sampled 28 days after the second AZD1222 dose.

DNA for the CDR3: TGCAGCGTTCGACAGGGGGAGACTACCTACGAGCAGTACTTC. This codes for CSVRQGETTYEQYF. The chain is built from TRBV29-1 and TRBJ2-7; TRBD1 matches at 9 bases. The CDR3 spans 14 residues. V trimming: 5 bases; J trimming: 2 bases; junction bases outside the gene matches: 7. Germline lookup yields CDR1 SQVTM and CDR2 ANQGSEA.